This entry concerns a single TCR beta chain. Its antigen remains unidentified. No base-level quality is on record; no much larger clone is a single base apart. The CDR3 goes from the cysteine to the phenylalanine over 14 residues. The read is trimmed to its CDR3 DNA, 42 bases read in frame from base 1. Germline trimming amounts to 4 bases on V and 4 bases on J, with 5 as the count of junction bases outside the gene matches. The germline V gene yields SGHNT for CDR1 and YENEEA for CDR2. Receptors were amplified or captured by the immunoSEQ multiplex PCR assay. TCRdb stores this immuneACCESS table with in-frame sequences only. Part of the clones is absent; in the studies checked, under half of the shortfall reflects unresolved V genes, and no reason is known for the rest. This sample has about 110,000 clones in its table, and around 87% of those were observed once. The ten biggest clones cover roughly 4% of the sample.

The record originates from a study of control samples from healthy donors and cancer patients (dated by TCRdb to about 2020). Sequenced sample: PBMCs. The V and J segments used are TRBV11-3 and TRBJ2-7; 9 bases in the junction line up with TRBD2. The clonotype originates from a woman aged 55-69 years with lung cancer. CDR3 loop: CASSSRTSDYEQYF. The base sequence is TGTGCCAGCAGCTCCAGGACTAGCGATTACGAGCAGTACTTC. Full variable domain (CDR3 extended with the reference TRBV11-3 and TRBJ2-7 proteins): EAGVVQSPRYKIIEKKQPVAFWCNPISGHNTLYWYLQNLGQGPELLIRYENEEAVDDSQLPKDRFSAERLKGVDSTLKIQPAELGDSAVYLCASSSRTSDYEQYFGPGTRLTVT.